This TCR beta chain was sequenced during a study of T cell responses to AZD1222 COVID-19 vaccine. Study-level information: The study pooled second doses at about 4 or about 12 weeks.

A note on this clone: Its cognate antigen is unknown.

Study findings and constraints: Per reports, nearly half of all spike-specific TCRs target regions that are unmutated in variants. White British people made up most donors, females outnumbered males, and clonal diversity was possibly underestimated. The repertoires were collected only after the peak T cell response.

Clones were read by immunoSEQ multiplex PCR, and TCRdb kept only the in-frame ones, dropping some. The sample contains roughly 120,000 clones, about 93% of which appear only once. The CDR3 length is 12 residues. In germline, CDR1 is KGHSH, CDR2 LQKENI. Trimming shortened V by 3 bases and J by 6 bases, and 7 bases separated the two germline ends. The specimen was peripheral blood, collected on day 0 of AZD1222 vaccination. This chain joins TRBV18 and TRBJ2-3, with D hard to call. The source of this sequence is an adult in good health. CDR3 loop: CASSPDRDTQYF. The CDR3 nucleotides read TGTGCCAGCTCACCCGACCGGGATACGCAGTATTTT.